Below are 32 T cell receptor beta chains sequenced from a single sample in a study of blood T cell repertoires in COVID-19. The data were produced by immunoSEQ multiplex PCR, yet TCRdb's version contains in-frame clones alone and is incomplete. The repertoire consists of about 120,000 clones, with 79% occurring once and the leading ten covering almost 4%. The material sequenced was peripheral blood. These receptor sequences come from a woman aged 80 or over with acute or convalescent COVID-19.

V and J are TRBV6-2 or TRBV6-3 and TRBJ2-3; 11 nucleotides agree with TRBD2. Per the germline V gene, CDR1 is MNHEY and CDR2 is SVGEGT. The CDR3 totals 15 residues. V dropped 5 bases and J dropped 5; count of bases not matched to a gene: 6. CDR3 nucleotides: TGTGCCAGCAGTACATTAGCGGGGGGGCTAGATACGCAGTATTTT. This translates into CASSTLAGGLDTQYF.

This sequence joins TRBV19 and TRBJ1-2; TRBD1 agrees at 9 bases. Losses at the gene ends were 6 bases for V and 3 bases for J; bases not matched to a gene: 8. The CDR3 contains 15 residues. Germline lookup yields CDR1 LNHDA and CDR2 SQIVND (reference sequence). The CDR3 DNA is TGTGCCAGTAGGCCCCCGGGACAGGGATACTATGGCTACACCTTC. This sequence encodes CASRPPGQGYYGYTF. The complete variable domain, with remaining parts taken from reference TRBV19 and TRBJ1-2, reads DGGITQSPKYLFRKEGQNVTLSCEQNLNHDAMYWYRQDPGQGLRLIYYSQIVNDFQKGDIAEGYSVSREKKESFPLTVTSAQKNPTAFYLCASRPPGQGYYGYTFGSGTRLTVV.

The V gene is TRBV28, the J gene TRBJ1-3, with a possible D match to TRBD1 (5 bases). Per the germline V gene, CDR1 is MDHEN and CDR2 is SYDVKM. The V gene lost 6 bases and the J gene lost 4 bases, with 13 bases spanning the gap. This CDR3 is 14 amino acids long. In DNA, the CDR3 is TGTGCCAGCAGACTTACAGGACGGGGAAACACCATATATTTT. It specifies CASRLTGRGNTIYF.

The chain employs TRBV5-1 and TRBJ1-6, with 9 bases identical to TRBD1. Germline V gene lookup returns CDR1 SGHRS and CDR2 YFSETQ. The CDR3 is 14 amino acids. Trimming took 5 bases from V and 7 from J; bases not matched to a gene: 4. The CDR3 nucleotides are TGCGCCAGCAGTTCCGGGACAGGGAATTCACCCCTCCACTTT. Protein sequence: CASSSGTGNSPLHF.

The chain joins TRBV24-1 to TRBJ1-1; 7 bases are a match to TRBD1. Unmatched junction bases numbered 9, after V lost 3 bases and J lost 6 bases. The CDR3 sequence is 15 residues long. Germline-derived CDR1 and CDR2 are KGHDR and SFDVKD. CDR3 DNA sequence: TGTGCCACCAGTGATCCAAAACAGGGGACGTCTGAAGCTTTCTTT. It codes for CATSDPKQGTSEAFF.

The J gene is TRBJ2-1, the V gene TRBV3-1 (or the pseudogene TRBV3-2), with TRBD2 matching over 9 bases. V lost 5 bases to trimming and J lost 5 bases; unmatched junction nucleotides: 16. Germline CDR1 reads LGHDT; CDR2 reads YNNKEL (reference sequence). The CDR3 has 18 amino acids. CDR3 bases: TGTGCCAGCAGCTACTGTTACGTAGCGGGAGCGGAAGACAATGAGCAGTTCTTC. Amino acids: CASSYCYVAGAEDNEQFF.

V is TRBV6-1 and J is TRBJ1-4; no firm D call. The CDR3 has 18 amino acids. CDR1 MNHNS and CDR2 SASEGT come from the germline V gene. V lost 1 base and J 0 bases, leaving 15 bases between the germline ends. CDR3 region: CASSEGTGRHATNEKLFF. CDR3 sequence (DNA): TGTGCCAGCAGTGAAGGGACGGGGAGGCATGCAACTAATGAAAAACTGTTTTTT.

The chain joins TRBV5-1 to TRBJ2-3; 14 bases agree with TRBD2. Losses at the gene ends were 0 bases for V and 4 bases for J; bases not matched to a gene: 1. The CDR3 spans 16 residues. Germline V CDR1 and CDR2: SGHRS, YFSETQ. Here the CDR3 reads CASSLAGLAGADTQYF. The CDR3 bases are TGCGCCAGCAGCTTGGCGGGACTAGCGGGAGCAGATACGCAGTATTTT.

The chain joins TRBV28 to TRBJ1-1, with TRBD1 as a possible D gene (6 bases). V shed 4 bases and J shed 3 bases, with 12 bases lying between them. The CDR3 is 14 amino acids. Germline values: CDR1 MDHEN, CDR2 SYDVKM. CDR3 nucleotide sequence: TGTGCCAGCAGTTCATCCGGGACACACACTGAAGCTTTCTTT. Protein sequence: CASSSSGTHTEAFF.

This clone has a handful of counts. V gene TRBV19 combines with J gene TRBJ1-6; D is uncertain. CDR3 length: 12 residues. The germline V gene encodes CDR1 LNHDA and CDR2 SQIVND (reference sequence). V gave up 5 bases and J gave up 6 bases, with 5 bases separating them. CDR3 sequence reads: CASSFRNSPLHF. The CDR3 DNA is TGTGCCAGTAGTTTTCGTAATTCACCCCTCCACTTT.

V usage is TRBV2 and J usage is TRBJ2-1, with 8 bases matching TRBD1. Germline V gene sequence: CDR1 SNHLY, CDR2 FYNNEI. The CDR3 extends over 13 amino acids. With 7 bases clipped from V and 9 bases from J, the junction kept 8 bases outside the gene matches. The CDR3 reads CASTLTGEAEQFF. Here the CDR3 DNA reads TGTGCCAGCACCCTGACAGGGGAGGCTGAGCAGTTCTTC.

The CDR3 sequence: CASSLKPGQGDTGELFF. The CDR3 DNA sequence: TGTGCCAGCAGCTTGAAGCCGGGACAGGGGGACACCGGGGAGCTGTTTTTT. The rearrangement links TRBV5-5 to TRBJ2-2; 11 bases match TRBD1. J gave up 3 bases and V 1 base, and 5 bases lay outside the gene matches. The CDR3 runs to 17 residues. CDR1 and CDR2 (germline): SGHKS, YYEKEE (reference sequence).

The chain uses TRBV7-9 and TRBJ2-5; D is ambiguous. The CDR3 sequence is 14 residues long. V lost 5 bases, J lost 1 base, and 11 bases lay in between. CDR1 is SEHNR and CDR2 is FQNEAQ in the germline V gene (reference sequence). CDR3 bases: TGTGCCAGCAGCCCAGGCCACAGCCAAGAGACCCAGTACTTC. Encoded protein: CASSPGHSQETQYF.

This rearrangement joins TRBV4-2 to TRBJ2-4; possible D gene TRBD1, 6 bases. CDR3 length equals 14 residues. Germline lookup yields CDR1 LGHNA and CDR2 YNFKEQ. Trimming stripped 1 base from V and 5 bases from J, with 9 bases between. CDR3 in DNA: TGTGCCAGCAGCCAAGCACAGGGACAAAACATTCAGTACTTC. Its protein product is CASSQAQGQNIQYF.

This clone was counted between two and nine times. Other DNA sequences from this sample encode an identical CDR3 as well. The rearrangement uses TRBV3-1 (or the pseudogene TRBV3-2) and TRBJ1-1, with a tentative D call TRBD1 (5 bases). From germline, CDR1 is LGHDT and CDR2 YNNKEL (reference sequence). The CDR3 has 13 residues. Between the trimmed V and J ends, which lost 5 bases and 5 bases, there was a span of 12 bases. The CDR3: CASSDTGETEAFF. The CDR3 region has the DNA TGTGCCAGCAGCGATACGGGGGAGACTGAAGCTTTCTTT.

This chain links TRBV4-2 with TRBJ1-3, with D maybe TRBD1 (5 bases). Looked up from germline, CDR1 is LGHNA and CDR2 is YNFKEQ. There are 15 residues in the CDR3. The V gene lost 1 base and the J gene lost 0 bases, with 7 bases spanning the gap. This chain's CDR3 is CASSQVRDSGNTIYF. As DNA, the CDR3 is TGTGCCAGCAGCCAAGTCAGGGACTCTGGAAACACCATATATTTT.

The J gene is TRBJ1-4, the V gene TRBV7-9, with a possible D match to TRBD1 (6 bases). The ends were cut back, 5 bases at V and 6 bases at J, with 19 bases in the middle. Germline CDR1 reads SEHNR; CDR2 reads FQNEAQ (reference sequence). The CDR3 sequence is 16 residues long. DNA for the CDR3: TGTGCCAGCAGCGCCCCCGCGGCGGGGGCTTATGAAAAACTGTTTTTT. Its translation is CASSAPAAGAYEKLFF.

The chain is built from TRBV5-1 and TRBJ2-7; 10 bases line up with TRBD1. The V and J ends lost 3 bases and 3 bases, in that order; junction bases with no gene match: 3. Germline loops: CDR1 SGHRS, CDR2 YFSETQ. This CDR3 is 14 amino acids long. CDR3 loop: CASSWGQGNYEQYF. The DNA for the CDR3 is TGCGCCAGCAGCTGGGGACAGGGGAACTACGAGCAGTACTTC.

The chain couples TRBV30 to TRBJ2-7; no reliable D call. CDR1 GTSNPN and CDR2 SVGIG come from the germline V gene (reference sequence). V was cut by 5 bases and J by 6 bases, with 14 bases left in between. CDR3 size: 12 residues. CDR3 sequence reads: CAWGPGSIEQYF. The CDR3 region has the DNA TGTGCCTGGGGCCCCGGGTCCATCGAGCAGTACTTC.

This chain uses TRBV4-3 with TRBJ2-7; 8 positions match TRBD2. The trim removed 1 base at V and 4 bases at J, leaving 9 bases unmatched. The CDR3 is 16 amino acids. Germline loops: CDR1 LGHNA, CDR2 YSLEER. The CDR3 protein is CASSQGTSGSIYEQYF. DNA for the CDR3: TGCGCCAGCAGCCAAGGAACAAGCGGGAGCATTTACGAGCAGTACTTC.

This chain links TRBV5-6 with TRBJ1-2; 7 bases fit TRBD1. J lost 0 bases, V lost 4 bases, and 3 bases had no gene match. The CDR3 has 14 residues. Germline values: CDR1 SGHDT, CDR2 YYEEEE. The CDR3 is CASSRQGANYGYTF. CDR3 nucleotides: TGTGCCAGCAGCCGACAGGGAGCTAACTATGGCTACACCTTC.

The genes are TRBV14 and TRBJ2-2; D unclear. The V and J ends lost 4 bases and 7 bases respectively, with 13 bases between them. Germline V lookup: CDR1 SGHDN, CDR2 FVKESK. The CDR3 runs to 14 residues. The CDR3 loop reads CASSRLTRGGELFF. The DNA for the CDR3 is TGTGCCAGCAGCCGCCTCACCCGAGGCGGGGAGCTGTTTTTT.

V gene TRBV9 combines with J gene TRBJ2-7, with D maybe TRBD1 (5 bases). The length of the CDR3 is 17 residues. The ends were cut back, 4 bases at V and 6 bases at J, with 26 bases in the middle. The germline V gene has CDR1 SGDLS and CDR2 YYNGEE. CDR3 amino acids: CASSPDRSNLGRAEQYF. CDR3 sequence (DNA): TGTGCCAGCAGCCCTGATAGGTCCAACTTGGGGCGCGCCGAGCAGTACTTC.

The rearrangement links TRBV4-3 to TRBJ2-1, with 7 bases matching TRBD2. The CDR3 runs to 14 residues. Trimming cost V 1 base and J 7 bases; bases outside gene matches: 4. Germline values: CDR1 LGHNA, CDR2 YSLEER. CDR3 protein: CASSQGGGLNEQFF. The CDR3 coding sequence is TGCGCCAGCAGCCAAGGGGGAGGGTTGAATGAGCAGTTCTTC.

Comments on this clone: Compared with germline, one end of the junction differs, possibly owing to a read error. This chain uses TRBV6-6 with TRBJ1-1; D is undetermined. The germline gives CDR1 MNHNY, CDR2 SVGAGI (reference sequence). The length of the CDR3 is 15 residues. CDR3 in amino acids: CAGSYPAGSNTEAFF. CDR3 bases: TGTGCCGGCAGTTACCCCGCGGGCTCGAACACTGAAGCTTTCTTT.

The V and J genes are TRBV5-1 and TRBJ2-3; 7 positions match TRBD1. Per the germline V gene, CDR1 is SGHRS and CDR2 is YFSETQ. J gave up 3 bases and V 3 bases, and 4 bases lay outside the gene matches. This CDR3 region has 14 residues. The CDR3, as DNA: TGCGCCAGCAGCTGGTCAGGGGGAACAGATACGCAGTATTTT. Amino acid sequence: CASSWSGGTDTQYF.

This clone was found once. J is TRBJ2-7 and V is TRBV30; the match to TRBD2 covers 8 bases. In germline, CDR1 is GTSNPN, CDR2 SVGIG (reference sequence). V trimming: 0 bases; J trimming: 3 bases; junction bases outside the gene matches: 1. The CDR3 is 13 amino acids. The CDR3 loop reads CAWSVRGGYEQYF. In DNA form, the CDR3 reads TGTGCCTGGAGTGTACGGGGGGGCTACGAGCAGTACTTC.

The chain combines TRBV5-6 with TRBJ2-5, with TRBD1 as a possible D gene (6 bases). V lost 6 bases to trimming and J lost 4 bases, with 22 bases between them. Germline V gives CDR1 SGHDT, CDR2 YYEEEE. This CDR3 is built from 16 residues. CDR3 residues: CASTSLSGADAETQYF. As DNA, the CDR3 is TGTGCCAGCACCTCTCTTTCAGGGGCGGACGCAGAGACCCAGTACTTC.

This clone was counted between two and nine times. J is TRBJ2-1 and V is TRBV11-2; tentatively, D is TRBD2 (6 bases). CDR1 and CDR2 (germline): SGHAT, FQNNGV. The V gene lost 2 bases and the J gene lost 9 bases, with 14 bases spanning the gap. The length of the CDR3 is 14 residues. CDR3 sequence: CASSLRPREPEQFF. The CDR3 DNA reads as TGTGCCAGCAGCTTAAGGCCCCGGGAGCCTGAGCAGTTCTTC. The whole variable domain, filled in from reference TRBV11-2 and TRBJ2-1, reads EAGVAQSPRYKIIEKRQSVAFWCNPISGHATLYWYQQILGQGPKLLIQFQNNGVVDDSQLPKDRFSAERLKGVDSTLKIQPAKLEDSAVYLCASSLRPREPEQFFGPGTRLTVL.

This sequence joins TRBV7-2 and TRBJ2-1, with 7 bases that match TRBD2. Germline values: CDR1 SGHTA, CDR2 FQGNSA. The CDR3 is made up of 14 amino acids. V dropped 8 bases and J dropped 4; count of bases not matched to a gene: 8. CDR3 protein: CASVGGVVYNEQFF. CDR3 in DNA: TGTGCCAGCGTTGGGGGGGTGGTTTACAATGAGCAGTTCTTC.

The V gene is TRBV19, the J gene TRBJ1-2; tentatively, D is TRBD1 (5 bases). The germline V and J ends were trimmed by 3 bases and 12 bases, with 14 bases remaining between them. CDR1 is LNHDA and CDR2 is SQIVND in the germline V gene (reference sequence). The length of the CDR3 is 12 residues. The CDR3 nucleotides are TGTGCCAGTAGTATTCTCGCGGGGCAGCACACCTTC. Translation gives CASSILAGQHTF.

This clone was counted once. The V gene is TRBV7-3, the J gene TRBJ2-1; 14 bases match TRBD2. V lost 0 bases, J lost 7 bases, and 2 bases stayed unmatched. The CDR3 is 16 residues long. Germline V gene sequence: CDR1 SGHTA, CDR2 FQGTGA. Written as DNA, the CDR3 is TGTGCCAGCAGCTTAACCGGGACTAGCGGGAGTAATGAGCAGTTCTTC. This codes for CASSLTGTSGSNEQFF.